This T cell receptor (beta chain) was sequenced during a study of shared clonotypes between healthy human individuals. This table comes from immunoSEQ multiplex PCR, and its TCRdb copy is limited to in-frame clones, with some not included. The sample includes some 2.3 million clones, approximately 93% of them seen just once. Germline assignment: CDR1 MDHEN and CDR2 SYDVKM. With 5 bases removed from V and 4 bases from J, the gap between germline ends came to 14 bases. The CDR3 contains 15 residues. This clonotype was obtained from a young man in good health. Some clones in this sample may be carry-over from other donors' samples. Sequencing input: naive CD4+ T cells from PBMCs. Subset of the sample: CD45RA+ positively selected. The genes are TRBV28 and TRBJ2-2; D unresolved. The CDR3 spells CASSNAGFGTGELFF. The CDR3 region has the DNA TGTGCCAGCAGTAACGCAGGTTTCGGCACCGGGGAGCTGTTTTTT.